The table lists the clone carrying this TCR beta chain with a count of one. This sample is part of a study of blood T cell repertoires in COVID-19. Turning to the study itself: T cells, B-cell-depleted T cells, or PBMCs provided the cDNA or gDNA that served as material.

V lost 4 bases and J lost 2, with 16 bases in between. Germline V CDR1 and CDR2: SGHDT, YYEEEE. This CDR3 is built from 16 residues. Clones were sequenced by immunoSEQ multiplex PCR, and TCRdb holds only the in-frame ones, with some missing. The sample holds 45,000 to 65,000 clones, 88% seen once. This receptor was identified in a human donor in a cohort sampled during active COVID-19. The specimen sequenced was peripheral blood. The V gene is TRBV5-6, the J gene TRBJ2-1; D is ambiguous. CDR3 region: CASSTLERSAYNEQFF. CDR3 coding DNA: TGTGCCAGCAGCACCTTGGAAAGGAGTGCCTACAATGAGCAGTTCTTC.